The 6 T cell receptor beta chains below come from one sample, sequenced in a study of vaccination effects on CD4 cells after COVID-19. The method was immunoSEQ multiplex PCR; TCRdb's version includes in-frame clones alone and lacks a portion of them. Of 40,000 to 50,000 clones listed, 65% to 80% are singletons. The antigens of these receptors remain unknown. CD4+ T cell isolation took place after 10 days of culture. Participants completed two doses of the BNT162b2 or mRNA-1273 vaccine. The source was CD4+ T cells from PBMCs cultured without peptide, collected after COVID-19 vaccination. Receptor source: a human donor who received a COVID-19 vaccine.

As to this clone: Other DNA sequences in the sample encode the same CDR3. The chain employs TRBV9 and TRBJ1-2; D unclear. Germline CDR1 reads SGDLS; CDR2 reads YYNGEE. The V gene lost 0 bases and the J gene lost 0 bases, with 3 bases spanning the gap. The CDR3 runs 13 residues. Here the CDR3 DNA reads TGTGCCAGCAGCGTAGATTCTAACTATGGCTACACCTTC. Its protein is CASSVDSNYGYTF.

The V gene is TRBV12-5, the J gene TRBJ2-1; D remains unclear. CDR1 is LGHNT and CDR2 is FRNRAP in the germline V gene. CDR3 length equals 13 residues. Trimming stripped 6 bases from V and 8 bases from J, with 14 bases between. The CDR3 reads CASGTQQAYEQFF. In DNA, the CDR3 is TGTGCTAGTGGAACCCAGCAGGCCTATGAGCAGTTCTTC.

The chain uses TRBV4-1 and TRBJ2-2, with 7 bases lining up with TRBD2. Germline loops: CDR1 MGHRA, CDR2 YSYEKL. Trimming at V came to 2 bases and at J to 4 bases, leaving 10 bases not matched to a gene. The CDR3 runs to 17 residues. In DNA form, the CDR3 reads TGCGCCAGCAGCCAATGGGGAAACCCTAGCGGCACCGGGGAGCTGTTTTTT. Protein product: CASSQWGNPSGTGELFF.

Worth noting for this clone: This same CDR3 is encoded by further DNA sequences in the sample. V gene TRBV3-1 (or the pseudogene TRBV3-2) combines with J gene TRBJ1-1; D possibly corresponds to TRBD1 (6 bases). The V and J ends lost 2 bases and 2 bases respectively, with 9 bases between them. This CDR3 is 14 amino acids long. CDR1 LGHDT and CDR2 YNNKEL come from the germline V gene (reference sequence). The CDR3 sequence is CASSQRGGNTEAFF. The DNA for the CDR3 is TGTGCCAGCAGCCAAAGGGGGGGAAACACTGAAGCTTTCTTT.

The chain employs TRBV6-4 and TRBJ2-6; TRBD2 might be the D (5 bases). Trimming took off 5 bases at V and 4 bases at J, with 9 bases between the two ends. Germline CDR1 is MRHNA and CDR2 is SNTAGT. The CDR3 is 14 residues long. In DNA form, the CDR3 reads TGTGCCAGCAGTCCTCTAGCCGGGGCCAACGTCCTGACTTTC. This gives the protein CASSPLAGANVLTF.

The rearrangement links TRBV7-8 to TRBJ2-5; 12 bases match TRBD1. Germline assignment: CDR1 SGHVS and CDR2 FQNEAQ. CDR3 length equals 15 residues. V shed 4 bases, J shed 5 bases, and the junction held 5 bases outside the gene matches. This CDR3 reads CASSSGQGATETQYF. The CDR3 region has the DNA TGTGCCAGCAGCTCGGGACAGGGGGCGACGGAGACCCAGTACTTC.